This T cell receptor (beta chain) was identified in a study of neurological immune-mediated disorders. This clonotype was detected ten times or more. From the 5' RACE reads, TCRdb called clonotypes with MiXCR, one entry per CDR3 protein. The table includes fewer than 85,000 distinct CDR3 sequences, roughly 18% detected once. This CDR3 has 18 residues. Trimming took 4 bases from V and 0 from J, leaving 16 bases between them. The germline V gene has CDR1 LGHNA and CDR2 YSLEER. The sequence came from a middle-aged woman in good health. The V gene is TRBV4-3, the J gene TRBJ2-6, with D tentatively TRBD1 (6 bases). Sample: PBMCs. CDR3 residues: CASSPGRGRGSGANVLTF. The CDR3 DNA sequence: TGCGCCAGCAGCCCCGGTCGGGGCAGGGGCTCTGGGGCCAACGTCCTGACTTTC.